This T cell receptor (beta chain) came from a study of long-term antiretroviral therapy in people with HIV. At survey level, the immunoSEQ assay was run in its v3.0 version. Measured with immunoSEQ multiplex PCR; TCRdb has only the in-frame clones, and not every one. The repertoire holds roughly 18,000 clones, with 90% to 95% as singletons. The CDR3 has 16 amino acids. CDR1 is SGHDT, CDR2 YYEEEE, per germline. After removal of 3 bases from V and 5 bases from J, the junction contained 11 bases not matched to a gene. The sample consisted of unsorted PBMCs, taken 0.6 years after starting antiretroviral therapy. This chain links TRBV5-6 with TRBJ1-3, with 7 bases identical to TRBD1. This receptor was identified in a woman in her 40s with HIV. CDR3 protein: CASSSPGTEPRNTIYF. The DNA for the CDR3 is TGTGCCAGCAGCTCCCCCGGGACAGAGCCTCGAAACACCATATATTTT.